These 20 T cell receptor beta chains came from one sample sequenced in a study of blood T cell repertoires in COVID-19. Data came from immunoSEQ multiplex PCR; TCRdb stores just in-frame clones and leaves some out. In the table there are approximately 210,000 clones, 86% of which are singletons. Sample: peripheral blood. The receptors were gathered from a man aged 45 to 65 with COVID-19, enrolled during active disease.

The chain uses TRBV5-6 and TRBJ2-6; tentatively, D is TRBD1 (6 bases). With 5 bases removed from V and 2 bases from J, the gap between germline ends came to 8 bases. The CDR3 totals 14 residues. The germline V gene has CDR1 SGHDT and CDR2 YYEEEE. The CDR3 loop reads CASRRTAGANVLTF. The DNA of the CDR3 is TGTGCCAGCAGAAGGACAGCTGGGGCCAACGTCCTGACTTTC.

This clone was counted between two and nine times. V gene TRBV5-1 combines with J gene TRBJ2-1; D is ambiguous. Germline-derived CDR1 and CDR2 are SGHRS and YFSETQ. The CDR3 sequence is 14 residues long. With 0 bases removed from V and 8 bases from J, the gap between germline ends came to 12 bases. The CDR3 sequence: CASSLGGPEDEQFF. CDR3 in DNA: TGCGCCAGCAGCTTGGGTGGCCCCGAGGATGAGCAGTTCTTC.

The chain is built from TRBV10-2 and TRBJ2-7; D unclear. This CDR3 spans 15 amino acids. From germline, CDR1 is WSHSY and CDR2 SAAADI. Trimming shortened V by 0 bases and J by 3 bases, and 12 bases separated the two germline ends. Here the CDR3 reads CASSESLGELYEQYF. In DNA form, the CDR3 reads TGCGCCAGCAGTGAGTCGTTAGGAGAACTCTACGAGCAGTACTTC.

The V gene is TRBV19, the J gene TRBJ2-2; D may be TRBD2 (5 bases). The V gene lost 3 bases and the J gene lost 0 bases, with 11 bases spanning the gap. CDR3 length equals 16 residues. Germline V gene sequence: CDR1 LNHDA, CDR2 SQIVND (reference sequence). This CDR3 is CASSIPSGANTGELFF. The CDR3 nucleotides read TGTGCCAGTAGTATTCCGAGCGGAGCGAACACCGGGGAGCTGTTTTTT.

The chain links TRBV19 to TRBJ2-2, with 10 bases fitting TRBD2. The CDR3 contains 17 residues. Per the germline V gene, CDR1 is LNHDA and CDR2 is SQIVND (reference sequence). The V segment lost 4 bases and the J segment 3 bases; nucleotides outside the gene matches: 8. CDR3 nucleotide sequence: TGTGCCAGTAGTAAATCCCCCCTAGCGGGAGACACCGGGGAGCTGTTTTTT. It translates to CASSKSPLAGDTGELFF. Full variable domain (remainder filled in from reference TRBV19 and TRBJ2-2): DGGITQSPKYLFRKEGQNVTLSCEQNLNHDAMYWYRQDPGQGLRLIYYSQIVNDFQKGDIAEGYSVSREKKESFPLTVTSAQKNPTAFYLCASSKSPLAGDTGELFFGEGSRLTVL.

The chain is built from TRBV9 and TRBJ1-1; the D is unclear. The CDR3 contains 13 residues. V shed 0 bases and J shed 4 bases, with 7 bases lying between them. Germline CDR1 is SGDLS and CDR2 is YYNGEE. This chain's CDR3 is CASSVGDSTEAFF. The CDR3, as DNA: TGTGCCAGCAGCGTAGGTGATAGCACTGAAGCTTTCTTT.

This clone was seen just once. In DNA, the CDR3 is TGTGCCAGCAGCCGAATTGCGGCGGGGAGCTCCTACAATGAGCAGTTCTTC. Translating gives CASSRIAAGSSYNEQFF. The V gene is TRBV27, the J gene TRBJ2-1; D perhaps matches TRBD2 (6 bases). Germline values: CDR1 MNHEY, CDR2 SMNVEV (reference sequence). The germline V and J ends were trimmed by 6 bases and 0 bases, with 18 bases remaining between them. There are 17 residues in the CDR3.

The gene calls are TRBV24-1 and TRBJ1-3, with D possibly matching TRBD1 (5 bases). Germline lookup yields CDR1 KGHDR and CDR2 SFDVKD. The germline V and J ends were trimmed by 7 bases and 0 bases, with 15 bases remaining between them. This CDR3 is built from 16 residues. The CDR3 loop is CATSFTRGYSGNTIYF. CDR3 nucleotide sequence: TGTGCCACCAGCTTCACGCGGGGGTACTCTGGAAACACCATATATTTT.

The V call is TRBV11-2, the J call TRBJ2-7, with 10 bases fitting TRBD1. Germline assignment: CDR1 SGHAT and CDR2 FQNNGV. The V segment lost 7 bases and the J segment 4 bases; nucleotides outside the gene matches: 7. The CDR3 sequence is 14 residues long. This CDR3 reads CASIRGTGVYEQYF. In DNA form, the CDR3 reads TGTGCCAGCATCAGGGGGACAGGGGTATACGAGCAGTACTTC.

V and J are TRBV19 and TRBJ2-1; 8 nucleotides match TRBD1. The J segment lost 14 bases and the V segment lost 3 bases, leaving 9 bases of the junction unmatched. The CDR3 is 13 residues long. Germline V gives CDR1 LNHDA, CDR2 SQIVND (reference sequence). CDR3: CASSIGGRGQEFF. The CDR3 DNA follows: TGTGCCAGTAGTATTGGTGGTAGGGGACAGGAGTTCTTC.

The chain combines TRBV21-1 with TRBJ2-3; the table's D call of TRBD1 was not tested on the DNA. TRBV21-1 is reported as a pseudogene. The CDR3 loop spans 13 amino acids. CDR3 DNA: TGTGCCAGGGGGACAGGGCGCCAGGCTACGCAGTATTTT. It translates to CARGTGRQATQYF.

Here the CDR3 reads CAWLPSLGQGYSEQYF. The CDR3 DNA is TGTGCCTGGCTACCGTCCCTGGGACAGGGCTATTCCGAGCAGTACTTC. J is TRBJ2-7 and V is TRBV30; TRBD1 matches 9 bases. The CDR3 is 16 amino acids. CDR1 GTSNPN and CDR2 SVGIG come from the germline V gene (reference sequence). Trimming at V came to 5 bases and at J to 6 bases, leaving 17 bases not matched to a gene.

V is TRBV6-5 and J is TRBJ1-1; 7 nucleotides align to TRBD1. The J segment lost 2 bases and the V segment lost 6 bases, leaving 9 bases of the junction unmatched. Per germline, CDR1 MNHEY and CDR2 SVGAGI. This CDR3 is 15 amino acids long. CDR3: CASRDTDRDNTEAFF. In nucleotides, the CDR3 is TGTGCCAGCAGAGACACCGACAGGGATAACACTGAAGCTTTCTTT.

This clone was recorded a few times. The chain recombines TRBV30 with TRBJ1-5; TRBD1 might be the D (5 bases). Trimming removed 3 bases from V and 1 base from J, with 10 bases in between. The length of the CDR3 is 14 residues. CDR1 is GTSNPN, CDR2 SVGIG, per germline (reference sequence). CDR3 sequence reads: CAWSIGGSNQPQHF. CDR3 in DNA: TGTGCCTGGAGCATCGGGGGAAGCAATCAGCCCCAGCATTTT.

The CDR3 DNA reads as TGTGCCAGCAGCCAAGTCGGCCGGGACAGGGTGAACACTGAAGCTTTCTTT. The encoded protein is CASSQVGRDRVNTEAFF. This chain links TRBV3-1 (or the pseudogene TRBV3-2) with TRBJ1-1; 9 bases map to TRBD1. The junction had 6 bases not matched to a gene; V was cut back by 1 base and J by 0 bases. CDR3 length: 17 residues. CDR1 is LGHDT, CDR2 YNNKEL, per germline (reference sequence).

This clone is a singleton in its sample. The chain recombines TRBV10-3 with TRBJ1-4; 7 positions agree with TRBD1. Losses at the gene ends were 4 bases for V and 2 bases for J; bases not matched to a gene: 13. The CDR3 spans 18 residues. Germline lookup yields CDR1 ENHRY and CDR2 SYGVKD. DNA for the CDR3: TGTGCCATCAGTGGGGGACGGACAGGAGTCCTGACTAATGAAAAACTGTTTTTT. Its protein is CAISGGRTGVLTNEKLFF.

This clone appeared once. This chain joins TRBV7-9 and TRBJ1-5; 10 bases match TRBD1. V was pared by 5 bases and J by 0 bases, with 4 bases of the junction left unmatched. Germline V gene lookup returns CDR1 SEHNR and CDR2 FQNEAQ (reference sequence). CDR3 length: 16 residues. The CDR3 loop reads CASSLGTGDSNQPQHF. The CDR3 DNA follows: TGTGCCAGCAGCCTAGGGACAGGGGATAGCAATCAGCCCCAGCATTTT.

The chain uses TRBV12-3 or TRBV12-4 and TRBJ2-7, with 12 nucleotides matching TRBD2. CDR3 length: 13 residues. Germline trimming cut 11 bases from V and 3 bases from J; bases unmatched to any gene: 5. The CDR3 protein is CACGLAGNYEQYF. DNA for the CDR3: TGTGCCTGTGGACTAGCGGGGAACTACGAGCAGTACTTC.

The chain couples TRBV2 to TRBJ1-2; D remains ambiguous. V was cut by 4 bases and J by 1 base, with 7 bases left in between. The germline V gene encodes CDR1 SNHLY and CDR2 FYNNEI. CDR3 length equals 13 residues. As DNA, the CDR3 is TGTGCCAGCAGTGCAGAGGGTAACTATGGCTACACCTTC. It yields the protein CASSAEGNYGYTF. The full variable domain, completed using reference TRBV2 and TRBJ1-2, is EPEVTQTPSHQVTQMGQEVILRCVPISNHLYFYWYRQILGQKVEFLVSFYNNEISEKSEIFDDQFSVERPDGSNFTLKIRSTKLEDSAMYFCASSAEGNYGYTFGSGTRLTVV.

The chain couples TRBV7-2 to TRBJ2-3, with 10 bases lining up with TRBD2. Germline V gives CDR1 SGHTA, CDR2 FQGNSA. This CDR3 is built from 16 residues. V was pared by 3 bases and J by 2 bases, with 5 bases of the junction left unmatched. The CDR3 region is CASSLDSGRNTDTQYF. CDR3 coding DNA: TGTGCCAGCAGCTTGGATAGCGGGAGGAACACAGATACGCAGTATTTT.